Listed here are 27 T cell receptor beta chains from one sample, sequenced in a study of CD8+ T cells in alopecia areata. Following RNA extraction, reverse transcription yielded cDNA that acted as the sequencing template. Produced via immunoSEQ multiplex PCR; TCRdb's table is partial and in-frame only. The table records 150,000 to 200,000 clones, approximately 70% of them present only once. Specimen: CD8+ T cells sorted from blood, collected at week 0. These receptor sequences come from a human donor with alopecia areata.

J is TRBJ1-1 and V is TRBV5-6; D is unclear. Per germline, CDR1 SGHDT and CDR2 YYEEEE. V was pared by 9 bases and J by 5 bases, with 20 bases between. CDR3 length equals 14 residues. The chain's CDR3 is CATTPWSAGTEAFF. CDR3 nucleotides: TGTGCCACCACCCCGTGGTCGGCGGGGACTGAAGCTTTCTTT.

The rearrangement links TRBV6-6 to TRBJ1-1, with unresolved D. Germline-derived CDR1 and CDR2 are MNHNY and SVGAGI (reference sequence). The length of the CDR3 is 11 residues. V dropped 6 bases and J dropped 2 bases, with 4 bases sitting between them. CDR3 sequence reads: CASRDNTEAFF. CDR3 DNA sequence: TGTGCCAGCAGAGACAACACTGAAGCTTTCTTT.

This clone has only a few counts. V gene TRBV7-9 combines with J gene TRBJ2-2, with a tentative D call TRBD1 (8 bases). This CDR3 is 15 amino acids long. Germline V gives CDR1 SEHNR, CDR2 FQNEAQ (reference sequence). Deletions cut 5 bases from V and 6 bases from J, with 16 bases between. This CDR3 reads CASSRRQGRAGELFF. The CDR3 DNA reads TGTGCCAGCAGCCGTCGACAGGGGAGGGCCGGGGAGCTGTTTTTT.

This sequence joins TRBV6-5 and TRBJ1-2; 7 bases fit TRBD1. V was pared by 9 bases and J by 4 bases, with 5 bases of the junction left unmatched. CDR1 and CDR2 from the germline V gene are MNHEY and SVGAGI. This CDR3 has 12 amino acids. As DNA, the CDR3 is TGTGCCAGTTCGGACAGGATCTATGGCTACACCTTC. This sequence encodes CASSDRIYGYTF.

As regards this clone: Other nucleotide sequences from this sample produce the same CDR3. This chain joins TRBV30 and TRBJ2-7; D remains unclear. The CDR3 loop spans 11 amino acids. Trimming removed 2 bases at V and 3 bases at J, with 5 bases between. Germline CDR1 GTSNPN, CDR2 SVGIG (reference sequence). CDR3 nucleotides: TGTGCCTGGAGTCCCGGCTACGAGCAGTACTTC. As protein: CAWSPGYEQYF.

The rearrangement links TRBV7-9 to TRBJ2-5; 7 positions match TRBD1. Germline CDR1 is SEHNR and CDR2 is FQNEAQ (reference sequence). The length of the CDR3 is 15 residues. With 9 bases clipped from V and 3 bases from J, the junction kept 13 bases outside the gene matches. The CDR3 DNA follows: TGTGCCAGGCTAACCCAGAAGGGACAGAAAGAGACCCAGTACTTC. It specifies CARLTQKGQKETQYF.

The J gene is TRBJ2-7, the V gene TRBV5-1; D is ambiguous. Trimming cost V 2 bases and J 4 bases, with 16 bases left between them. The CDR3 extends over 15 amino acids. CDR1 SGHRS and CDR2 YFSETQ come from the germline V gene. CDR3 sequence (DNA): TGCGCCAGCAGCTTTATACCCGAGGCCGCGTACGAGCAGTACTTC. Protein product: CASSFIPEAAYEQYF.

This clone showed up just a few times. The V and J genes are TRBV29-1 and TRBJ1-2; no reliable D call. The V end lost 4 bases, the J end lost 6 bases, and 6 bases lay between the germline ends. The CDR3 is 10 amino acids. From germline, CDR1 is SQVTM and CDR2 ANQGSEA. CDR3 region: CSVVHNGYTF. The CDR3 nucleotides are TGCAGCGTTGTACATAATGGCTACACCTTC.

The CDR3 bases are TGTGCCAGACAGGGGGCGGATGGCTACACCTTC. Translated: CARQGADGYTF. The rearrangement joins TRBV6-4 to TRBJ1-2; TRBD1 matches at 9 bases. V lost 9 bases to trimming and J lost 6 bases; unmatched junction nucleotides: 2. CDR3 length: 11 amino acids. CDR1 is MRHNA, CDR2 SNTAGT, per germline.

The rearrangement links TRBV6-5 to TRBJ1-6; D might be TRBD1 (5 bases). The CDR3 runs 14 residues. The V gene lost 8 bases and the J gene lost 7 bases, with 15 bases spanning the gap. Germline V gives CDR1 MNHEY, CDR2 SVGAGI. Here the CDR3 reads CASRGRASNSPLHF. CDR3 nucleotide sequence: TGTGCCAGCCGGGGGAGGGCTTCCAATTCACCCCTCCACTTT.

This clone appeared a few times. The chain recombines TRBV6-5 with TRBJ1-1; no clear D. The germline V and J ends were trimmed by 0 bases and 0 bases, with 11 bases remaining between them. This CDR3 contains 16 residues. Germline CDR1 is MNHEY and CDR2 is SVGAGI. The CDR3 loop is CASSYSAARMNTEAFF. The CDR3 nucleotides are TGTGCCAGCAGTTACTCAGCGGCACGAATGAACACTGAAGCTTTCTTT.

The CDR3 spells CASHLTGGFYNQPQHF. CDR3 nucleotide sequence: TGTGCCAGCCATCTCACGGGGGGCTTTTACAATCAGCCCCAGCATTTT. V is TRBV2 and J is TRBJ1-5; D is perhaps TRBD1 (6 bases). V was clipped by 8 bases and J by 3 bases, with 20 bases between them. CDR3 length: 16 amino acids. CDR1 SNHLY and CDR2 FYNNEI come from the germline V gene.

This chain joins TRBV30 and TRBJ2-5, with 7 bases fitting TRBD2. Unmatched junction bases numbered 1, after V lost 5 bases and J lost 1 base. Germline V lookup: CDR1 GTSNPN, CDR2 SVGIG (reference sequence). CDR3 length equals 12 residues. In DNA form, the CDR3 reads TGTGCCTGGGGCGGGGGCCAAGAGACCCAGTACTTC. Translating it yields CAWGGGQETQYF. Looking up the rest from reference TRBV30 and TRBJ2-5 gives the full variable domain: SQTIHQWPATLVQPVGSPLSLECTVEGTSNPNLYWYRQAAGRGLQLLFYSVGIGQISSEVPQNLSASRPQDRQFILSSKKLLLSDSGFYLCAWGGGQETQYFGPGTRLLVL.

The chain uses TRBV7-2 and TRBJ2-7, with 8 bases identical to TRBD1. The CDR3 covers 16 residues. Germline lookup yields CDR1 SGHTA and CDR2 FQGNSA. The V gene end was trimmed by 5 bases and the J gene end by 5 bases; junction bases not matched to a gene: 14. The CDR3: CASSRPRLDRGHEQYF. CDR3 DNA: TGTGCCAGCAGCCGACCCCGACTTGACAGGGGCCACGAGCAGTACTTC.

The rearrangement joins TRBV30 to TRBJ1-5, with unresolved D. The CDR3 is made up of 15 amino acids. Trimming stripped 0 bases from V and 1 base from J, with 10 bases between. CDR1 is GTSNPN, CDR2 SVGIG, per germline (reference sequence). This CDR3 is CAWSVYHGSNQPQHF. CDR3 bases: TGTGCCTGGAGTGTGTATCATGGAAGCAATCAGCCCCAGCATTTT.

This clone was observed once. Other DNA sequences of this sample code for an identical CDR3. The chain uses TRBV13 and TRBJ2-5; D might be TRBD1 (6 bases). V lost 1 base to trimming and J lost 4 bases, with 10 bases between them. Germline CDR1 PRHDT, CDR2 FYEKMQ (reference sequence). This CDR3 has 14 residues. In nucleotides, the CDR3 is TGTGCCAGCAGCTTAGCACAGGGTGGAGAGACCCAGTACTTC. This sequence encodes CASSLAQGGETQYF.

Only a few counts were recorded for this clone. The chain is built from TRBV30 and TRBJ2-7, with D tentatively TRBD1 or TRBD2 (5 bases each). The length of the CDR3 is 11 residues. With 8 bases removed from V and 3 bases from J, the gap between germline ends came to 11 bases. From germline, CDR1 is GTSNPN and CDR2 SVGIG (reference sequence). The CDR3 region is CAGDVGYEQYF. The CDR3 bases are TGTGCCGGGGACGTGGGCTACGAGCAGTACTTC.

The chain recombines TRBV29-1 with TRBJ2-3, with 8 bases that match TRBD1. This CDR3 spans 15 amino acids. The germline V gene encodes CDR1 SQVTM and CDR2 ANQGSEA. J gave up 0 bases and V 1 base, and 3 bases lay outside the gene matches. The CDR3, as DNA: TGCAGCGTTGAAGCGACAGGGGATAGCACAGATACGCAGTATTTT. It is translated as CSVEATGDSTDTQYF.

The chain couples TRBV25-1 to TRBJ2-7, with 10 bases matching TRBD1. Unmatched junction bases numbered 6, after V lost 3 bases and J lost 4 bases. Germline V gene data show CDR1 as MGHDK and CDR2 as SYGVNS. The CDR3 covers 15 residues. The CDR3 coding sequence is TGTGCCAGCAGTGACCCGGGACAGGGGTTGTACGAGCAGTACTTC. This translates into CASSDPGQGLYEQYF.

The genes are TRBV5-1 and TRBJ2-3; 8 bases are a match to TRBD2. The junction had 7 bases not matched to a gene; V was cut back by 0 bases and J by 7 bases. From germline, CDR1 is SGHRS and CDR2 YFSETQ. The CDR3 covers 15 residues. CDR3 protein: CASSLEGGRRNTQYF. For the CDR3, the DNA is TGCGCCAGCAGCTTGGAGGGCGGGAGGAGGAATACGCAGTATTTT.

This clone was seen just once. The CDR3 DNA is TGTGCCAGTAGTAACAACGGACCGGCTTTCTTT. This sequence encodes CASSNNGPAFF. J is TRBJ1-1 and V is TRBV19, with unresolved D. The CDR3 loop spans 11 amino acids. Trimming stripped 4 bases from V and 11 bases from J, with 11 bases between. Germline CDR1 reads LNHDA; CDR2 reads SQIVND (reference sequence).

The chain recombines TRBV5-1 with TRBJ2-5; 9 nucleotides align to TRBD1. TRBJ2-7 matches the DNA end more closely, so the J call is doubtful. Germline CDR1 reads SGHRS; CDR2 reads YFSETQ. CDR3 length: 15 amino acids. The CDR3 region has the DNA TGCGCCAGCAGCTTGGAGGGACAGGGCCTACCCGAGCAGTACTTC. Its protein product is CASSLEGQGLPEQYF.

The chain couples TRBV5-1 to TRBJ2-1, with 8 nucleotides matching TRBD2. V shed 6 bases, J shed 7 bases, and the junction held 9 bases outside the gene matches. Looked up from germline, CDR1 is SGHRS and CDR2 is YFSETQ. The CDR3 is 14 amino acids. The CDR3 bases are TGCGCCAGCACCCAGCGGGGGATTTTGAATGAGCAGTTCTTC. Amino acids: CASTQRGILNEQFF. The whole variable domain, filled in from reference TRBV5-1 and TRBJ2-1, reads KAGVTQTPRYLIKTRGQQVTLSCSPISGHRSVSWYQQTPGQGLQFLFEYFSETQRNKGNFPGRFSGRQFSNSRSEMNVSTLELGDSALYLCASTQRGILNEQFFGPGTRLTVL.

The rearrangement joins TRBV6-5 to TRBJ2-7; 7 positions agree with TRBD1. The CDR3 length is 14 residues. Germline-derived CDR1 and CDR2 are MNHEY and SVGAGI. V lost 7 bases to trimming and J lost 3 bases; unmatched junction nucleotides: 9. The CDR3 DNA sequence: TGTGCCAGCAAGTCCACGGGACAGAGCTACGAGCAGTACTTC. Protein sequence: CASKSTGQSYEQYF.

The chain has TRBV14 and TRBJ2-2; TRBD1 is a possible D gene (6 bases). CDR3 length: 15 residues. From germline, CDR1 is SGHDN and CDR2 FVKESK. Trimming removed 3 bases at V and 3 bases at J, with 11 bases between. CDR3 in amino acids: CASSHRYRDTGELFF. CDR3 nucleotides: TGTGCCAGCAGCCATCGCTACAGGGACACCGGGGAGCTGTTTTTT.

This chain connects TRBV7-9 to TRBJ1-2; D is unclear. Per the germline V gene, CDR1 is SEHNR and CDR2 is FQNEAQ (reference sequence). Between the trimmed V and J ends, which lost 4 bases and 0 bases, there was a span of 3 bases. This CDR3 spans 12 amino acids. The CDR3 sequence is CASSYANYGYTF. The CDR3 DNA is TGTGCCAGCAGCTATGCTAACTATGGCTACACCTTC.

The chain recombines TRBV11-3 with TRBJ2-3; 12 bases line up with TRBD2. Germline lookup yields CDR1 SGHNT and CDR2 YENEEA. The CDR3 runs 16 residues. Trimming took 4 bases from V and 4 from J; bases not matched to a gene: 6. The CDR3 region is CASSSRLAGDSDTQYF. The CDR3 coding sequence is TGTGCCAGCAGCTCAAGACTAGCGGGGGATTCAGATACGCAGTATTTT.